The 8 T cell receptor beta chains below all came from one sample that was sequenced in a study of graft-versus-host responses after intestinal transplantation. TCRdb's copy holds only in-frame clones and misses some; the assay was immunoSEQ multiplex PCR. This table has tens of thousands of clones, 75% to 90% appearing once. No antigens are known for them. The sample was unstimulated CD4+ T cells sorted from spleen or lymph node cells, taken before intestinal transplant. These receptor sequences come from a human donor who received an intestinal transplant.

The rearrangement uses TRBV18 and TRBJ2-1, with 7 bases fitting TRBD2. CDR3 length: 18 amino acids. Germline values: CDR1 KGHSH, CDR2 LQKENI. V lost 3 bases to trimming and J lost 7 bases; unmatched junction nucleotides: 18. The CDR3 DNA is TGTGCCAGCTCACCCTCCGGTGGGGGGGACGCCTGGAGAAATGAGCAGTTCTTC. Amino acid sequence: CASSPSGGGDAWRNEQFF.

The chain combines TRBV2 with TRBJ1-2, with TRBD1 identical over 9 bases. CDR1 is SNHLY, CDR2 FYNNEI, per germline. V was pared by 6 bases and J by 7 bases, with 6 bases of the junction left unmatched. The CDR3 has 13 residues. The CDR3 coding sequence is TGTGCCAGCAGAGCACAGGGGGCTGTTGGCTACACCTTC. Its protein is CASRAQGAVGYTF.

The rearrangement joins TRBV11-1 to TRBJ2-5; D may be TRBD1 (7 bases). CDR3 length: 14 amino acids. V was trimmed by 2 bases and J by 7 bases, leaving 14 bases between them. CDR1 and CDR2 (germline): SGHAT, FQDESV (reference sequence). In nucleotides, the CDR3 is TGTGCCAGCAGCTTAAGCAGGGGGGACGTGACCCAGTACTTC. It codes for CASSLSRGDVTQYF.

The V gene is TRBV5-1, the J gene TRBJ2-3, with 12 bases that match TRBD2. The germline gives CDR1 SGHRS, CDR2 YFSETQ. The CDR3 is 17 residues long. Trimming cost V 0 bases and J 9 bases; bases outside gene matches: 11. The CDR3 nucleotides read TGCGCCAGCAGCTTGGAGGGCCTAGCGGGGGGGATGGGGACGCAGTATTTT. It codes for CASSLEGLAGGMGTQYF. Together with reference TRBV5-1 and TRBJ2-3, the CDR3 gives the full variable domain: KAGVTQTPRYLIKTRGQQVTLSCSPISGHRSVSWYQQTPGQGLQFLFEYFSETQRNKGNFPGRFSGRQFSNSRSEMNVSTLELGDSALYLCASSLEGLAGGMGTQYFGPGTRLTVL.

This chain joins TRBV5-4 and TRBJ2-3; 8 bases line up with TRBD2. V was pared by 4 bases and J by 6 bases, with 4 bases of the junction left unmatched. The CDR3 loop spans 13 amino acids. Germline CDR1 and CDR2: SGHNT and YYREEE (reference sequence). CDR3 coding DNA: TGTGCCAGCAGCCCGGGACTAGAGGATACGCAGTATTTT. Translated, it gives CASSPGLEDTQYF.

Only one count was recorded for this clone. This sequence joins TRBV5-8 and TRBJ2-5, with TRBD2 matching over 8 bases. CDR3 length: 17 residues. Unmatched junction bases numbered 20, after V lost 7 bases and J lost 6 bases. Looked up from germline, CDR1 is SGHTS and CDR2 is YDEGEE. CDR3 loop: CASPGVAGPLPVKTQYF. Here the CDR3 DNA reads TGTGCCAGCCCCGGGGTAGCGGGACCCCTCCCGGTGAAGACCCAGTACTTC. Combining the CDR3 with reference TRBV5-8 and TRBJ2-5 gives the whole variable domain EAGVTQSPTHLIKTRGQQATLRCSPISGHTSVYWYQQALGLGLQFLLWYDEGEERNRGNFPPRFSGRQFPNYSSELNVNALELEDSALYLCASPGVAGPLPVKTQYFGPGTRLLVL.

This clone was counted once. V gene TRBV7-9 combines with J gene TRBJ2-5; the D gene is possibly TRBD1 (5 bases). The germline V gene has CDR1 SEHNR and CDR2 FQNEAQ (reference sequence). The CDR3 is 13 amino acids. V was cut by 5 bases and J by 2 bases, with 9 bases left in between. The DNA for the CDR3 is TGTGCCAGCAGCCTAGGACAACAAGAGACCCAGTACTTC. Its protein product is CASSLGQQETQYF.

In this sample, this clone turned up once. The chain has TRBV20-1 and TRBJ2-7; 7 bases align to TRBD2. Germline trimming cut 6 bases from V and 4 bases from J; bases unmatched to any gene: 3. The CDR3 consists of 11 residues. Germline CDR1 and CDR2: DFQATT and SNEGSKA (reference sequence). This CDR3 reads CSAGLVYEQYF. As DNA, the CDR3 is TGCAGTGCCGGACTAGTGTACGAGCAGTACTTC.